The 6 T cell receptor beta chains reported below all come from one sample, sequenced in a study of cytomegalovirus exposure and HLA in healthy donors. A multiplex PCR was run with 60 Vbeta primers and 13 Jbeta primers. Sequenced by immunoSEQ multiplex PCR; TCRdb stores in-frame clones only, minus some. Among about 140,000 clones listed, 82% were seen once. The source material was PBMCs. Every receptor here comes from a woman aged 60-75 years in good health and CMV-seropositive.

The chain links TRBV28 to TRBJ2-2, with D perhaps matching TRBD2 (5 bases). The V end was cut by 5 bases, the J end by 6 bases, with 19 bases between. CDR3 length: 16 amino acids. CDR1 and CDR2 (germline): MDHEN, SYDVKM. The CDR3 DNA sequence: TGTGCCAGCAGTCTTCCTCTACTAGTAAGCGCCGGGGAGCTGTTTTTT. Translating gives CASSLPLLVSAGELFF.

The CDR3 reads CASSFTSGSSYEQYF. The CDR3 DNA sequence: TGTGCCAGCAGCTTCACTTCGGGGAGCTCCTACGAGCAGTACTTC. The genes are TRBV7-9 and TRBJ2-7; possibly TRBD2 for D (5 bases). CDR3 size: 15 residues. The germline V gene encodes CDR1 SEHNR and CDR2 FQNEAQ (reference sequence). Trimming took 3 bases from V and 0 from J, leaving 12 bases between them.

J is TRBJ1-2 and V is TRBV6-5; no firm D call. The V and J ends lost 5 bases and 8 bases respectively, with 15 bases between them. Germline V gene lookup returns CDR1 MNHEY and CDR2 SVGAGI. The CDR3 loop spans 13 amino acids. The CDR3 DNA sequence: TGTGCCAGCAGTCGAATGGACGGAGGGGGCTACACCTTC. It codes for CASSRMDGGGYTF.

The CDR3 region has the DNA TGTGCCAGCAGCCTTACCGGGACAGGGGGCGGCTACACCTTC. Its protein product is CASSLTGTGGGYTF. The J gene is TRBJ1-2, the V gene TRBV7-9; TRBD1 agrees at 12 bases. The CDR3 loop spans 14 amino acids. Germline-derived CDR1 and CDR2 are SEHNR and FQNEAQ (reference sequence). The V and J ends lost 5 bases and 8 bases, in that order; junction bases with no gene match: 6.

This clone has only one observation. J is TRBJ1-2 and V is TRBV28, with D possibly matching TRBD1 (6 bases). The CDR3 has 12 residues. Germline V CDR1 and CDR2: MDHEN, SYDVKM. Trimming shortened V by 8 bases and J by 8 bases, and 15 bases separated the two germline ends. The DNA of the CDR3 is TGTGCCAGCGGATATACAGGGTTCGGCTACACCTTC. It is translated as CASGYTGFGYTF.

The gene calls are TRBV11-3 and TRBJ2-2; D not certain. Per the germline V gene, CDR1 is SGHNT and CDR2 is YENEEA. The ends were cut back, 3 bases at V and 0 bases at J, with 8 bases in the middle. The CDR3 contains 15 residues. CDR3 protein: CASSFGEANTGELFF. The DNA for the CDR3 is TGTGCCAGCAGCTTTGGAGAAGCGAACACCGGGGAGCTGTTTTTT.